One T cell receptor (beta chain) is described in this entry. Its target is unknown. Naive CD8 cells comprised CD45RO-negative, CCR7-positively selected cells, excluding terminally differentiated effector memory CD45RA+ cells. This sample was taken from a study of shared clonotypes between healthy human individuals. General observations from the study: Clonotype sharing among donors was thought likely to change with sequencing depth. In a few donors, approximately 5% of naive CD4 clonotypes appeared in common. Unshared clonotypes carried lower generation probabilities than those common to all four donors. Naive subsets tended to show greater estimated richness than memory subsets.

This CDR3 spans 13 amino acids. V lost 4 bases and J lost 5; bases outside the gene matches: 4. Germline-derived CDR1 and CDR2 are SEHNR and FQNEAQ (reference sequence). Generated by immunoSEQ multiplex PCR, the TCRdb table keeps only in-frame clones and is missing some. The data hold roughly 2,000,000 clones, with about 95% observed a single time. The sequencing sample was made of naive CD8+ T cells sorted from blood. This chain links TRBV7-9 with TRBJ1-1; 7 positions match TRBD1. The clonotype comes from a man between 18 and 29 years old in good health. The CDR3, as DNA: TGTGCCAGCAGCTATTCAGGGGGGACTGAAGCTTTCTTT. Encoded protein: CASSYSGGTEAFF.